This T cell receptor (beta chain) was sequenced during a study of blood T cell repertoires in COVID-19. The overall study: The United States, Italy and Spain were the sources of the acute and convalescent COVID-19 samples.

Per the study methods: Amplified reference gene primers provided the basis for estimating nucleated cell counts. Profiled with immunoSEQ multiplex PCR; TCRdb holds only in-frame clones, not every one. That table supplies the V and J calls and clone size; D and trimming were determined from the DNA. Of about 220,000 clones listed, 82% are singletons. The germline V gene encodes CDR1 SGHTA and CDR2 FQGTGA. With 3 bases removed from V and 8 bases from J, the gap between germline ends came to 11 bases. The CDR3 sequence is 13 residues long. Cohort 3 donors were reported recovered after two negative PCRs, clearance, or symptom resolution.

This receptor was taken from a woman in her sixties who had recovered from COVID-19. The sample consisted of PBMCs or T cells enriched from blood (not recorded which). V and J are TRBV7-3 and TRBJ2-1; D uncertain. CDR3: CASSFLIEDEQFF. The CDR3 DNA reads as TGTGCCAGCAGCTTTCTAATTGAAGATGAGCAGTTCTTC.